The sequence of this T cell receptor (beta chain) was determined in a study of blood T cell repertoires in COVID-19. About the research overall: Samples representing acute and convalescent COVID-19 were sourced from the United States, Italy and Spain. The cDNA or gDNA used as material had been derived from T cells, B-cell-depleted T cells, or PBMCs.

The CDR3 extends over 14 amino acids. V lost 11 bases and J lost 1, with 14 bases in between. Germline loops: CDR1 SEHNR, CDR2 FQNEAQ (reference sequence). Original analysis: Estimated nucleated cell counts came from reference gene primer amplification. Here immunoSEQ multiplex PCR was the method, and the copy in TCRdb shows in-frame clones only, minus some. Clone size and the V and J calls come from that table; the DNA yielded D and trimming. The repertoire holds 200,000 to 250,000 clones, with roughly 84% as singletons. The clonotype originates from a man in his fifties or sixties with active or convalescent COVID-19. Sequenced material: peripheral blood. The chain carries TRBV7-9 and TRBJ2-2; the D gene is possibly TRBD2 (7 bases). In DNA, the CDR3 is TGTGCCGCGGGAGAACAGGGGAACACCGGGGAGCTGTTTTTT. Translating it yields CAAGEQGNTGELFF. The whole variable domain, filled in from reference TRBV7-9 and TRBJ2-2, reads DTGVSQNPRHKITKRGQNVTFRCDPISEHNRLYWYRQTLGQGPEFLTYFQNEAQLEKSRLLSDRFSAERPKGSFSTLEIQRTEQGDSAMYLCAAGEQGNTGELFFGEGSRLTVL.